This T cell receptor (beta chain) came from a study of cytomegalovirus exposure and HLA in healthy donors. The trim removed 7 bases at V and 8 bases at J, leaving 7 bases unmatched. Germline V lookup: CDR1 MNHNS, CDR2 SASEGT. The CDR3 is 13 residues long. Remarks on this clone: Its target is not known.

Study outcomes and limitations: CMV serostatus was the only immune exposure information that was available. A later analysis found TCR association rates differed by HLA locus, highest for DRB1 and lowest for HLA-C.

Everyone who donated was a healthy bone marrow donor. In the PCR, 60 Vbeta and 13 Jbeta primers were used. The repertoire was sequenced with immunoSEQ multiplex PCR; TCRdb's copy has only in-frame clones and lacks some. The repertoire holds over 150,000 clones, roughly 80% seen once, with over 1.3% in the top ten. This TCR was recovered from a man between 18 and 29 years old in good health and CMV-seronegative. The sequencing input was PBMCs. The rearrangement joins TRBV6-1 to TRBJ1-2; 10 bases agree with TRBD1. The CDR3 spells CASTSGTGEGYTF. CDR3 DNA sequence: TGTGCCAGCACCTCCGGGACAGGGGAAGGCTACACCTTC.